This T cell receptor (beta chain) was found in a study of T cell responses to AZD1222 COVID-19 vaccine. Sequencing used immunoSEQ multiplex PCR; TCRdb keeps in-frame clones, though not all of them. The sample carries some 160,000 clones, around 88% recorded once. V was pared by 5 bases and J by 7 bases, with 16 bases of the junction left unmatched. CDR1 is LNHDA and CDR2 is SQIVND in the germline V gene (reference sequence). The CDR3 length is 18 residues. The clonotype was recovered from an adult who received the AZD1222 COVID-19 vaccine. Sequences were derived from peripheral blood, sampled 28 days after the second AZD1222 dose. The rearrangement joins TRBV19 to TRBJ2-1, with 11 positions matching TRBD2. The CDR3 loop is CASSDLAGGLQGVNEQFF. The CDR3 bases are TGTGCCAGTAGTGATCTAGCGGGGGGCCTACAGGGGGTGAATGAGCAGTTCTTC.